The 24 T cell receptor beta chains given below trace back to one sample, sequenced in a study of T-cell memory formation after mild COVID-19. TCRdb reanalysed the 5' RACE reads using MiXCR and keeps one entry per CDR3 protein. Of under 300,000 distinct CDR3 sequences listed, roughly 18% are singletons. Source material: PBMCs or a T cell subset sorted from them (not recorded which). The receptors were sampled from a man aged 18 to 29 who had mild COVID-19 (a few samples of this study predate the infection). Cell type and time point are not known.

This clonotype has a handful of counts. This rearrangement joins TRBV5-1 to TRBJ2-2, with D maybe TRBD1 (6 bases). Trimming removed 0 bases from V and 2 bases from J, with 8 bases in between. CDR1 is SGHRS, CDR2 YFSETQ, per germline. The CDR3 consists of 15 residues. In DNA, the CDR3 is TGCGCCAGCAGCTTGGTACAGGGTAACACCGGGGAGCTGTTTTTT. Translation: CASSLVQGNTGELFF.

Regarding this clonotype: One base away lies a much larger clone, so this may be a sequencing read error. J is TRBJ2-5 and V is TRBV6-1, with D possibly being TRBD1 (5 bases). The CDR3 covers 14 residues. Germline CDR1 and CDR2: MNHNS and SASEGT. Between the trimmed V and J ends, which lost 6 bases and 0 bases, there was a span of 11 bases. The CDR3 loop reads CASSLQEYQETQYF. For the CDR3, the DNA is TGTGCCAGCAGCTTACAGGAATACCAAGAGACCCAGTACTTC.

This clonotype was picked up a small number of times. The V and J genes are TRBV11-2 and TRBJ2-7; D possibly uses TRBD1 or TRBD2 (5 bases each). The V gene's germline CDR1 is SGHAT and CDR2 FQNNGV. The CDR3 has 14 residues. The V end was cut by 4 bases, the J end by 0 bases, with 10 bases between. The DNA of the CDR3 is TGTGCCAGCAGCTCTCCGGGACGCTCCTACGAGCAGTACTTC. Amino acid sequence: CASSSPGRSYEQYF. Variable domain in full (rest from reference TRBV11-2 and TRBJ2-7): EAGVAQSPRYKIIEKRQSVAFWCNPISGHATLYWYQQILGQGPKLLIQFQNNGVVDDSQLPKDRFSAERLKGVDSTLKIQPAKLEDSAVYLCASSSPGRSYEQYFGPGTRLTVT.

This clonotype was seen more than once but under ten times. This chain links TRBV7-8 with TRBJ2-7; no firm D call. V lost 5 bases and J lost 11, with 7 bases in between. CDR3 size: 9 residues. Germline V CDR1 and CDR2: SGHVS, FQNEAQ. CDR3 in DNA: TGTGCCAGCAGCCGTCGCGAGTACGTC. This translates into CASSRREYV.

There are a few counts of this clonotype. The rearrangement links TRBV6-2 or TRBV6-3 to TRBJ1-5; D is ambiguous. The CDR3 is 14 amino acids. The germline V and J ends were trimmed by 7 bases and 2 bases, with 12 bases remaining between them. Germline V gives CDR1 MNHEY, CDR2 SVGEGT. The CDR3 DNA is TGTGCCAGCACCGACGCTAGGGGCAATCAGCCCCAGCATTTT. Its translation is CASTDARGNQPQHF.

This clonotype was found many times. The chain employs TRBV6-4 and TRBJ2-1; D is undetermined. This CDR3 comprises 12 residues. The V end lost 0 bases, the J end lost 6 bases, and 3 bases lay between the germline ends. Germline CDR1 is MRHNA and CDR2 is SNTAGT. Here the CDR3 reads CASSDSGNEQFF. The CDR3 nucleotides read TGTGCCAGCAGTGACTCTGGCAATGAGCAGTTCTTC.

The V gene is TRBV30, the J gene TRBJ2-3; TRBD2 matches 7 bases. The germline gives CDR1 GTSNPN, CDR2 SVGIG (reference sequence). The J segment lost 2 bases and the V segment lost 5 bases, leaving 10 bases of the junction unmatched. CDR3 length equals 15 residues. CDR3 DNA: TGTGCCTGGGGGGGGGAGCGGGACTACACAGATACGCAGTATTTT. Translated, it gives CAWGGERDYTDTQYF. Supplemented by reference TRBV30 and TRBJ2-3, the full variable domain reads SQTIHQWPATLVQPVGSPLSLECTVEGTSNPNLYWYRQAAGRGLQLLFYSVGIGQISSEVPQNLSASRPQDRQFILSSKKLLLSDSGFYLCAWGGERDYTDTQYFGPGTRLTVL.

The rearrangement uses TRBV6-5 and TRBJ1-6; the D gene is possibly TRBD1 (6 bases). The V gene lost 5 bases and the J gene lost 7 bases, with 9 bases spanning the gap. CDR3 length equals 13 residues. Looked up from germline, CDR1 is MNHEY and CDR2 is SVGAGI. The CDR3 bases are TGTGCCAGCAGTATCACAGGGAATTCACCCCTCCACTTT. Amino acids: CASSITGNSPLHF.

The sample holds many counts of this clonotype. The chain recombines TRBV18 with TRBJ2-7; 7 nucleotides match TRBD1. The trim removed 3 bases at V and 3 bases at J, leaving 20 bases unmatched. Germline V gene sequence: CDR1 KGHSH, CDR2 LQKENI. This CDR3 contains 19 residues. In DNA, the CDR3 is TGTGCCAGCTCACCCACCCTTAAGGGACAGACCCTTGACGACTACGAGCAGTACGTC. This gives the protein CASSPTLKGQTLDDYEQYV.

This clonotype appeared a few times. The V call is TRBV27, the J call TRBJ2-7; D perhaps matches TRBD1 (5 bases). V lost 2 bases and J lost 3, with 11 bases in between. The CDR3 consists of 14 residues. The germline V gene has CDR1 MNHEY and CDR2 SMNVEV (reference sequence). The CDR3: CASSLPYTGYEQYF. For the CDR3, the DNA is TGTGCCAGCAGTTTACCCTACACAGGCTACGAGCAGTACTTC.

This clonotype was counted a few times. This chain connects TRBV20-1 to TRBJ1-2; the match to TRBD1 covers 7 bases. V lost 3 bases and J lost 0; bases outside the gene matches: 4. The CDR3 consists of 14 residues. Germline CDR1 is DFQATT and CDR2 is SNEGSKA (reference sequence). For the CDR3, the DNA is TGCAGTGCTAGGGGGACAGCCACTAACTATGGCTACACCTTC. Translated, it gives CSARGTATNYGYTF.

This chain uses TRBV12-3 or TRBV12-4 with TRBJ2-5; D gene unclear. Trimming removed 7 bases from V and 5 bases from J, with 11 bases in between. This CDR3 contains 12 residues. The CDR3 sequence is CASKSVGETQYF. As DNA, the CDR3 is TGTGCCAGCAAGAGCGTGGGGGAGACCCAGTACTTC.

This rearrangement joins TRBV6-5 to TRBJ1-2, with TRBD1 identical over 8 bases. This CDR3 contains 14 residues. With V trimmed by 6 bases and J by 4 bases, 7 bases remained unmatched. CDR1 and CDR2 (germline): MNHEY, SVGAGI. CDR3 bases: TGTGCCAGCAGGCGGACAGGGTTCTCCTATGGCTACACCTTC. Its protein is CASRRTGFSYGYTF.

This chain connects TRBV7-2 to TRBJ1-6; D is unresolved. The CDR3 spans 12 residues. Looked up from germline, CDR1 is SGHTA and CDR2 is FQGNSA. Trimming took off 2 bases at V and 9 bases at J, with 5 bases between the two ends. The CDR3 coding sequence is TGTGCCAGCAGCTTAATCACTTCACCCCTCCACTTT. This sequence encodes CASSLITSPLHF.

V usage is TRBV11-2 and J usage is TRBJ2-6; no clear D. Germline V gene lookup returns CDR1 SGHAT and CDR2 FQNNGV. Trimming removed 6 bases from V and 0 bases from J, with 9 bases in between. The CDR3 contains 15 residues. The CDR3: CASRSQLSGANVLTF. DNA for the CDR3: TGTGCCAGCAGGTCCCAGCTCTCTGGGGCCAACGTCCTGACTTTC.

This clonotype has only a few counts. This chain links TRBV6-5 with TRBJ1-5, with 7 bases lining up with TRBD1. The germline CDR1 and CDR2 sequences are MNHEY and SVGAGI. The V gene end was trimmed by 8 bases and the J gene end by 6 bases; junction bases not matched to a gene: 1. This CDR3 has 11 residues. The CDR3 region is CASPGGQPQHF. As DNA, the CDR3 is TGTGCCAGCCCAGGGGGTCAGCCCCAGCATTTT.

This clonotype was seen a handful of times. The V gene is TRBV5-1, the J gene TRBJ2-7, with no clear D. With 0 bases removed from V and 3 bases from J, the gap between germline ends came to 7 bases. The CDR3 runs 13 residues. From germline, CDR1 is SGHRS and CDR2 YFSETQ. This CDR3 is CASSLDKHYEQYF. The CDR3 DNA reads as TGCGCCAGCAGCTTGGACAAACACTACGAGCAGTACTTC.

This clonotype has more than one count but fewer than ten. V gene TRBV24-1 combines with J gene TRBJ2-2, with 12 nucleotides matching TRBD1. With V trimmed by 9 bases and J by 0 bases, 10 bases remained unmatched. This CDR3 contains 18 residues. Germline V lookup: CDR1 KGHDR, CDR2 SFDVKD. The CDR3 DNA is TGTGCCACCGGTGTAGGGACAGGGGGCCTCGCGAACACCGGGGAGCTGTTTTTT. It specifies CATGVGTGGLANTGELFF.

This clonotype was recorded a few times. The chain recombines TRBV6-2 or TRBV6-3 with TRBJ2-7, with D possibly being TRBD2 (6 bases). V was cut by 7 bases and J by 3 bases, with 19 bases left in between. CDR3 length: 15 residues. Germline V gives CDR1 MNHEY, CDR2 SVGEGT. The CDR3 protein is CASKPTGGNGYEQYV. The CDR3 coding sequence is TGTGCCAGCAAACCAACTGGGGGGAACGGCTACGAGCAGTACGTC.

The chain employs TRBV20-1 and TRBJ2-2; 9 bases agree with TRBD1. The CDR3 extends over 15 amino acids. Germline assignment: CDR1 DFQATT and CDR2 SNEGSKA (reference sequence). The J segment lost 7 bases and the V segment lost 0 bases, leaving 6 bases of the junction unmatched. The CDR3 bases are TGCAGTGCTAGAGATCGTAGGACAGGGGTCGGGGAGCTGTTTTTT. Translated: CSARDRRTGVGELFF.

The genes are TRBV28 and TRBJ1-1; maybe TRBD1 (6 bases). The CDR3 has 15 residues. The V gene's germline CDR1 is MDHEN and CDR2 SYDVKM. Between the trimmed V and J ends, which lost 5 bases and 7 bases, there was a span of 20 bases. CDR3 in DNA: TGTGCCAGCAGTCCCCTGGGGGGCAGGTCGAGTGAAGCTTTCTTT. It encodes CASSPLGGRSSEAFF.

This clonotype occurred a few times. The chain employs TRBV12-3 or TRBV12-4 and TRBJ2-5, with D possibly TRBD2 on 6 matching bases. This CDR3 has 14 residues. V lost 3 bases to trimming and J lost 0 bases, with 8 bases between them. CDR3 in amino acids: CASSFRGNQETQYF. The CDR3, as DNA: TGTGCCAGCAGTTTTCGGGGGAACCAAGAGACCCAGTACTTC.

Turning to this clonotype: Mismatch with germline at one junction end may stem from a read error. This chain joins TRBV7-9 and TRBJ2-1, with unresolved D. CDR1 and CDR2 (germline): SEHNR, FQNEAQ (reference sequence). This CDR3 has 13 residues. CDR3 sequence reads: CASSLVAYDEQFF. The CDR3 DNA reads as TGTGCCAGCAGCTTAGTGGCCTACGATGAGCAGTTCTTC.

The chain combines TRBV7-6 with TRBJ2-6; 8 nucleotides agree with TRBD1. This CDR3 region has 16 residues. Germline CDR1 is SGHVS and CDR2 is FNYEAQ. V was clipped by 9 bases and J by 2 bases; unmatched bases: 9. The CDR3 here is CASPPQGAPGANVLTF. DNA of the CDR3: TGTGCCAGTCCCCCGCAGGGGGCGCCTGGGGCCAACGTCCTGACTTTC.